The 13 T cell receptor beta chains below all came from one sample that was sequenced in a study of neurological immune-mediated disorders. TCRdb reanalysed the 5' RACE reads using MiXCR and keeps one entry per CDR3 protein. The repertoire holds roughly 65,000 distinct CDR3 sequences, with more than 4.5% as singletons. Sequenced: PBMCs. Receptors originate from a human donor with multiple sclerosis. The donor label of this sample is uncertain.

This clonotype showed up many times. Because the CDR3's place on the DNA is in doubt, the DNA is left out and the CDR3 is given as listed by TCRdb. The J gene is TRBJ1-2, the V gene TRBV6-5. The germline gives CDR1 MNHEY, CDR2 SVGAGI. The CDR3 is 15 amino acids in total, end residues counted. The CDR3 region is CASSFLWTANYGYTF.

This clonotype was picked up many times. This sequence joins TRBV20-1 and TRBJ2-3; 10 nucleotides line up with TRBD2. Unmatched junction bases numbered 6, after V lost 1 base and J lost 5 bases. The CDR3 sequence is 15 residues long. CDR1 DFQATT and CDR2 SNEGSKA come from the germline V gene (reference sequence). The CDR3 bases are TGCAGTGCTAGAGGAGCGGGGGGGCTGATAGATACGCAGTATTTT. Translating gives CSARGAGGLIDTQYF.

This clonotype was recorded many times. The V call is TRBV7-8, the J call TRBJ2-1, with D unresolved. This CDR3 comprises 14 residues. Germline CDR1 is SGHVS and CDR2 is FQNEAQ. Trimming removed 4 bases from V and 7 bases from J, with 14 bases in between. DNA for the CDR3: TGTGCCAGCAGCTACCGTGGATTTGGGAATGAGCAGTTCTTC. It is translated as CASSYRGFGNEQFF.

By its share, this clonotype is medium-sized. The V gene is TRBV15, the J gene TRBJ2-1; the D gene is possibly TRBD2 (7 bases). The CDR3 is made up of 14 amino acids. V was pared by 6 bases and J by 6 bases, with 15 bases between. In germline, CDR1 is LNHNV, CDR2 YYDKDF (reference sequence). The chain's CDR3 is CATSLRGGSNEQFF. CDR3 nucleotide sequence: TGTGCCACCAGTTTGAGGGGGGGCAGCAATGAGCAGTTCTTC.

This clonotype was counted many times. The chain uses TRBV5-1 and TRBJ2-7; possible D gene TRBD1, 5 bases. Germline-derived CDR1 and CDR2 are SGHRS and YFSETQ. The CDR3 totals 13 residues. The ends were cut back, 4 bases at V and 6 bases at J, with 14 bases in the middle. The CDR3 DNA follows: TGCGCCAGCAGCCAGGTTGGGGCAGGCGAGCAGTACTTC. Translated: CASSQVGAGEQYF.

The table lists this clonotype with many counts. V and J are TRBV20-1 and TRBJ1-5; D not resolved. V dropped 0 bases and J dropped 0 bases, with 6 bases sitting between them. The CDR3 loop spans 14 amino acids. Per the germline V gene, CDR1 is DFQATT and CDR2 is SNEGSKA (reference sequence). The CDR3 region is CSARDSLSNQPQHF. The CDR3, as DNA: TGCAGTGCTAGAGATTCTCTTAGCAATCAGCCCCAGCATTTT.

This clonotype was seen many times. This chain joins TRBV7-2 and TRBJ2-3; TRBD2 matches at 7 bases. The CDR3 spans 15 residues. Germline V gene sequence: CDR1 SGHTA, CDR2 FQGNSA. V shed 3 bases, J shed 1 base, and the junction held 4 bases outside the gene matches. The CDR3 DNA follows: TGTGCCAGCAGCTTCAGGGCGGGGGGCACAGATACGCAGTATTTT. Its protein product is CASSFRAGGTDTQYF.

The table lists this clonotype with many counts. The genes are TRBV7-3 and TRBJ2-3, with D tentatively TRBD1 or TRBD2 (6 bases each). Germline CDR1 is SGHTA and CDR2 is FQGTGA. The CDR3 totals 13 residues. The V and J ends lost 4 bases and 5 bases respectively, with 10 bases between them. Here the CDR3 reads CASSSGAGDTQYF. As DNA, the CDR3 is TGTGCCAGCAGCTCGGGGGCCGGAGATACGCAGTATTTT.

This clonotype has ten or more counts. The chain uses TRBV27 and TRBJ1-2; no clear D. The CDR3 loop spans 14 amino acids. The ends were cut back, 3 bases at V and 4 bases at J, with 12 bases in the middle. The V gene's germline CDR1 is MNHEY and CDR2 SMNVEV (reference sequence). Here the CDR3 reads CASSFPQRRYGYTF. CDR3 nucleotides: TGTGCCAGCAGTTTCCCCCAAAGGCGCTATGGCTACACCTTC.

This clonotype occurred many times. The chain employs TRBV7-2 and TRBJ1-2; a weak D match, TRBD1 (6 bases). Germline V CDR1 and CDR2: SGHTA, FQGNSA. The CDR3 runs 15 residues. V lost 5 bases to trimming and J lost 3 bases, with 16 bases between them. Here the CDR3 DNA reads TGTGCCAGCAGCCTCCTCGGGGGGGGGCACTATGGCTACACCTTC. Protein sequence: CASSLLGGGHYGYTF.

At least ten counts were recorded for this clonotype. This chain links TRBV5-1 with TRBJ2-3; possible D gene TRBD1, 5 bases. The CDR3 runs 15 residues. V lost 4 bases, J lost 3 bases, and 15 bases lay in between. CDR1 is SGHRS, CDR2 YFSETQ, per germline. Written as DNA, the CDR3 is TGCGCCAGCAGCACCACAGGAGTTTCGACAGATACGCAGTATTTT. Protein sequence: CASSTTGVSTDTQYF.

This clonotype was observed many times. The V call is TRBV20-1, the J call TRBJ1-2; TRBD1 aligns across 7 bases. The germline V gene encodes CDR1 DFQATT and CDR2 SNEGSKA (reference sequence). The trim removed 6 bases at V and 8 bases at J, leaving 12 bases unmatched. CDR3 length: 13 residues. CDR3 nucleotide sequence: TGCAGTGCCCCTGCCCAGGGGGTTCAAGGCTACACCTTC. Translation gives CSAPAQGVQGYTF.

This clonotype was counted at least ten times. V is TRBV29-1 and J is TRBJ2-3; the match to TRBD2 covers 10 bases. The CDR3 loop spans 16 amino acids. V shed 0 bases and J 3 bases; nucleotides not matched to a gene: 6. CDR1 SQVTM and CDR2 ANQGSEA come from the germline V gene. In DNA form, the CDR3 reads TGCAGCGTTGAAGATTGGGCTAGCGGGGGAACAGATACGCAGTATTTT. This translates into CSVEDWASGGTDTQYF.